This T cell receptor beta chain was documented in a study of cytomegalovirus exposure and HLA in healthy donors (dated by TCRdb to between 2016 and 2019). About the full investigation: According to an earlier analysis of a few hundred of the donors, about 190 million T cells yielded 117 million unique TCR beta sequences and about 300 Gb of sequence data. Roughly 320 gigabases of sequencing data and about 92 million unique TCR sequences made up an early release that covered some 640 HLA-typed donors. On average, 235,054 unique TCR beta nucleotide sequences were sequenced per donor among fewer than 500 genotyped donors of the cohort, with roughly 18% of those sequences being non-productive. Typing coverage varied by locus: roughly 620-630 donors for A, B, C, DRB1 and DQB1; roughly 500 for DQA1; around 610 for DPA1; roughly 450 for DPB1. Every repertoire in the discovery cohort had been generated on one and the same sequencing platform. To study patterns of TCR occurrence, a later analysis re-analyzed previously published TCR beta repertoires from under 750 donors and added high-resolution HLA genotyping. High-throughput TCR immunosequencing, statistical association of individual TCRs with disease status, and machine learning were combined to predict cytomegalovirus infection status. In the later analysis, no new phenotypic data were used to find candidate immune exposures; instead, reliance was placed on TCR beta sequences and their occurrence across donors. Donor age, sex, ethnicity and CMV serostatus were collected together with the repertoire data. Of the 350 to 450 genotyped donors, roughly 85% fell in the genetic ancestry cluster associated with self-reported Caucasian donors. Because of strong linkage in the cohort, five DR-DQ haplotypes were treated as single units for association and clustering. A later genetic analysis took genome-wide SNP genotypes for about 55% of the 666 donors and used that subset as a discovery cohort. An earlier analysis of 500 to 750 of the donors applied high-throughput TCR beta sequencing to assess whether each TCR beta V gene segment acted as functional or pseudogenic. Class I and class II HLA loci were covered by the typing at four-digit resolution. The study aimed to test whether signatures of past pathogen exposure could be identified by cataloging public T cell receptors. Along with the roughly 610-subject first cohort, a separate validation cohort of over a hundred different subjects was used. The study profiled the T cell repertoires of 500 to 800 subjects by immunosequencing and related them to cytomegalovirus serostatus. What the work shows at the level of the full study, not this receptor alone: Because the 87-base-pair reads could not distinguish some IMGT-functional V segments, including TRBV6-2 and TRBV6-3, those segments were excluded. The cohort was sequenced for TCR beta chains only, and without alpha or paired-chain data the features that could be detected were limited. In a later analysis, TCR association rates were found to vary across HLA loci, with the most associated TCRs seen for DRB1 alleles and the fewest for HLA-C alleles. In a later analysis, most CMV-associated TCR beta chains were found to appear HLA-restricted, with HLA associations seemingly driven largely by CMV exposure. In a later analysis, some 18,000 TCR beta sequences were associated with specific HLA alleles at a false discovery rate of 0.05. Correlated functional status among segregating V segments might be attributable to linkage disequilibrium, but an unknown experimental factor could not be ruled out. Immune exposure information for the cohort was limited to CMV serostatus. A later analysis reported that several top co-occurrence clusters appeared linked to parvovirus B19, influenza, CMV and Epstein-Barr virus. A few of the identified cytomegalovirus-associated TCR beta chains were confirmed in vitro to be specific for cytomegalovirus antigens. The sequencing pipeline was judged likely to have produced a cluster of highly shared sequence variants as a technical artifact. A later genetic analysis reported fewer N-insertions in productive TCRs among donors in an Asian-associated ancestry cluster than the approximately 670-donor mean. Because counts were too low, about 17 rarely observed V segments, including chromosome 9 orphons, were excluded from the earlier analysis of some 540 of the donors. Roughly uniform sequencing depth across donors was assumed in presence/absence analyses, although this assumption may not hold. It was suggested by the authors that the approach could potentially be generalized to other disease states and immunological phenotypes. Because HLA typing was missing for some donors at each locus, association tests included only the typed subset. While some public TCRs were present in many individuals, most TCR sequences turned up only very rarely across donors. An earlier analysis of approximately 500 of the donors showed that most TCR beta V segments appeared in productive rearrangements either about 90% or about 30% of the time, which broadly matched IMGT annotations. Compared with equally common non-associated chains, HLA-associated TCR beta chains in a later analysis were more clonally expanded and had lower generation probabilities. A further reported finding was that TCR beta sequences accurately predicted the HLA-A and HLA-B alleles for most subjects in the first cohort. In both the original and validation cohorts, the classifier was reported to diagnose cytomegalovirus status with high specificity and sensitivity. V-gene and J-gene trimming of TCR beta chains was associated with a missense DCLRE1C variant in a later genetic analysis, and the association was replicated in an independent cohort. Strong co-occurrence of HLA alleles, especially DR and DQ, made assigning TCR associations to individual alleles difficult. A total of fewer than 200 TCR beta chains were listed by the study as associated with cytomegalovirus.

The cohort comprised some 700 healthy bone marrow donors. Cohort members were all nominally healthy when sampled, although unrecorded immune exposures were likely present. The donor tested CMV seropositive and was one of the 289 seropositive cohort members. A peripheral blood sample was provided by each donor, and peripheral blood mononuclear cells were used for TCR beta sequencing. Genomic DNA was extracted from the blood cell samples with the Qiagen DNeasy Blood Extraction Kit. In the case of this clone: What this receptor recognizes is not known. Base qualities are missing; no much larger clone stands one base away.

The junction shows trimming of 6 bases on V and 1 base on J, and the gene matches do not reach 6 bases of it. Via the germline V gene (reference sequence), CDR1 is MNHEY and CDR2 SMNVEV. The CDR3, from cysteine to phenylalanine, totals 14 residues. Left in the record is the CDR3 DNA by itself, 42 bases read in frame from the first base. Library preparation employed the immunoSEQ multiplex PCR assay. For the multiplex PCR, a mixture combining 60 forward primers for TCR Vbeta segments and 13 reverse primers for TCR Jbeta segments was used. The CDR3 region of rearranged TCR beta genes was amplified from genomic DNA by a multiplex PCR assay. On the Illumina HiSeq System, the amplified TCR beta libraries were sequenced as 87-base-pair reads. The authors processed their data as follows. A later analysis counted approximately 74 million unique TCR beta chains across the 550 to 700 repertoires, and some 12 million of these chains were shared by at least two donors. A nearest-neighbor algorithm error-corrected the raw reads and collapsed the reads into unique sequences, merging closely related sequences to remove PCR and sequencing errors. To assign V, D and J gene segments, CDR3 sequences were aligned to IMGT reference sequences. For a sequence to be retained, a match of at least six nucleotides was required to both a V gene segment and a J gene segment. A rearrangement was called productive if the CDR3 had no stop codons and remained in frame with V and J, and every other rearrangement was called non-productive. CDR3 was defined according to IMGT convention as the region running from the second conserved V-encoded cysteine to the conserved J-encoded phenylalanine. Sequences without an unambiguous match to a single V gene segment were excluded from the earlier analysis of about 640 of the donors. An earlier analysis of some 500 of the donors classified V segments as functional when productive rearrangements were above 56.7% and as segregating when the standard deviation between donors was above 5%. To diagnose cytomegalovirus status from the catalog of TCR beta chain sequences, a statistical classification framework was built. A later analysis assigned V and J genes by comparing TCR nucleotide sequences with IMGT/GENE-DB human TR gene sequences. A later analysis assigned CDR3 sequences and most-parsimonious VDJ recombination scenarios with the TCRdist pipeline. A later analysis defined each TCR beta chain by its CDR3 amino acid sequence plus V-gene family, and excluded reads lacking a unique V-gene family. In a later analysis, approximately 640 highly shared, low-generation-probability nucleotide sequences were removed to address suspected cross-contamination and a sequencing artifact. In a later analysis, a clonal expansion index for each public chain was calculated from normalized within-repertoire ranks of inferred template counts. In a later analysis, generation probabilities were computed with a VDJ recombination model fitted to out-of-frame rearrangements, and the resulting probabilities were checked against IGoR. Hypergeometric tests were used in a later analysis to score TCR-TCR, TCR-HLA and TCR-CMV co-occurrence, with a repertoire-size bias correction applied to the TCR pairs. In a later analysis, false discovery rates were estimated by permuting HLA or CMV assignments 20 times. A later analysis grouped co-occurring TCRs with DBSCAN, adding TCRdist sequence similarity when clustering within HLA-allele-positive subsets. Repertoires with fewer than 30,000 or more than 120,000 public chains, plus five repertoires with anomalous nucleotide sharing, were excluded from co-occurrence clustering. The immuneACCESS repertoire file appears here via TCRdb, limited to in-frame rearrangements. These files lack a portion of the clones; in checked studies, under half of the deficit traces to unresolved V genes, and the cause of the others is not known. That table furnishes V, J and clone size, whereas the DNA furnished D and trimming. This sample lists roughly 150,000 clones; about 88% were detected once. The ten largest account for over 2.5% of the sample.

The sequenced material came from PBMCs. The receptor was derived from a man aged 25-40 years in good health and CMV-seropositive. The sequence links TRBV27 to TRBJ2-7; 7 middle bases align to TRBD1. CDR3 reads: CASRSLQGSYEQYF. The nucleotides are TGTGCCAGCAGATCACTACAGGGGTCCTACGAGCAGTACTTC.